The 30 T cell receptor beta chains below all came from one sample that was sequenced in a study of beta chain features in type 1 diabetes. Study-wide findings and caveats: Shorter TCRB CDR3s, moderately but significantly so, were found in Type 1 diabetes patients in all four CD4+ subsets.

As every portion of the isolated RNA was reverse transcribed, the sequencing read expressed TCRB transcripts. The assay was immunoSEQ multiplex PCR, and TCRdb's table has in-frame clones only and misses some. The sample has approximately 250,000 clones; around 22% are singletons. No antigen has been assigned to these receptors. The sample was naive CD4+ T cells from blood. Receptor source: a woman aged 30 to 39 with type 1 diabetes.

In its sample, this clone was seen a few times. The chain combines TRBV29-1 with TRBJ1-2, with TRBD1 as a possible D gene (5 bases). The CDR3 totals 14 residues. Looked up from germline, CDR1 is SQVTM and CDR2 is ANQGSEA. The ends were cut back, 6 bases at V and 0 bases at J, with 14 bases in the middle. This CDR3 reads CSVYGGLANYGYTF. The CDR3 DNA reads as TGCAGCGTCTATGGGGGGTTAGCTAACTATGGCTACACCTTC.

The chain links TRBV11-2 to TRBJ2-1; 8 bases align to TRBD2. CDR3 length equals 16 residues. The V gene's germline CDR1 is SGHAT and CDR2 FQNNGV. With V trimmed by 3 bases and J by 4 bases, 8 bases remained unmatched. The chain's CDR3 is CASSLQSGLGYNEQFF. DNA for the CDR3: TGTGCCAGCAGCTTGCAGTCGGGACTAGGGTACAATGAGCAGTTCTTC.

The CDR3 coding sequence is TGTGCCAGCAGCTTAGAAGGGCGGGCAGATACGCAGTATTTT. Encoded protein: CASSLEGRADTQYF. This sequence joins TRBV7-9 and TRBJ2-3; D may be TRBD2 (5 bases). Trimming pared 1 base from V and 4 bases from J, leaving 9 bases between. Germline CDR1 is SEHNR and CDR2 is FQNEAQ (reference sequence). CDR3 length equals 14 residues.

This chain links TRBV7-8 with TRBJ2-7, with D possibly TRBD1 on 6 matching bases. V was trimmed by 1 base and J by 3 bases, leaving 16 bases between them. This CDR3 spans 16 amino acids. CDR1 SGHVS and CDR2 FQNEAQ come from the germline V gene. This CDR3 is CASSLVGVSGVYEQYF. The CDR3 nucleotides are TGTGCCAGCAGCTTAGTTGGGGTGTCAGGGGTCTACGAGCAGTACTTC.

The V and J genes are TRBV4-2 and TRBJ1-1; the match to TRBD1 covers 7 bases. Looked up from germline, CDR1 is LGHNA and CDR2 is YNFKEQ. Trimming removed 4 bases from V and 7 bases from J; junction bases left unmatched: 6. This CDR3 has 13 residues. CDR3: CASSPGGLSEAFF. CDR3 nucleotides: TGTGCCAGCAGCCCAGGGGGGTTGAGTGAAGCTTTCTTT.

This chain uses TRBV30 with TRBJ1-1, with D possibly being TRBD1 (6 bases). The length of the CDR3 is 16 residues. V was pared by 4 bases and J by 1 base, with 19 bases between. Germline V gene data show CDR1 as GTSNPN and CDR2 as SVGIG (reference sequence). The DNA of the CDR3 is TGTGCCTGGACCCATAAAGTTCCCAGGGGGAACACTGAAGCTTTCTTT. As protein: CAWTHKVPRGNTEAFF.

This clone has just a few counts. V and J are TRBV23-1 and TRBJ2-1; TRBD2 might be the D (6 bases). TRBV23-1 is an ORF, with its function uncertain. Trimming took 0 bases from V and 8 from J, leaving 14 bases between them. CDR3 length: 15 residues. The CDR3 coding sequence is TGCGCCAGCAGTCAATCGGACCGGGGAGGCGATGAGCAGTTCTTC. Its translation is CASSQSDRGGDEQFF.

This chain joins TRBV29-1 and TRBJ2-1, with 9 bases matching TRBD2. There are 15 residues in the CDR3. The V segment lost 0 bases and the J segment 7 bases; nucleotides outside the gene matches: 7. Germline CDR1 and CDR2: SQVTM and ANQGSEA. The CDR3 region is CSVEDGSGRLNEQFF. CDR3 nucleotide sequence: TGCAGCGTTGAAGATGGTAGCGGGAGACTTAATGAGCAGTTCTTC.

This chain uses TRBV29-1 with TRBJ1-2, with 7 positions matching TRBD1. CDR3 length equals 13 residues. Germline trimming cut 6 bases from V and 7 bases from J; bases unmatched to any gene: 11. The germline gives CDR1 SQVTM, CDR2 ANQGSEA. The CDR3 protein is CSVGQEGPSGYTF. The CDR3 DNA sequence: TGCAGCGTCGGACAGGAGGGCCCTAGTGGCTACACCTTC.

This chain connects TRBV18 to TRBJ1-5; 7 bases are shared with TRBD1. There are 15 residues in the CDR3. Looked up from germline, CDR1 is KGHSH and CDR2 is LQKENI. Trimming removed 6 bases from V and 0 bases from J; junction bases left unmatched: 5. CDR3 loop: CASSPGQDSNQPQHF. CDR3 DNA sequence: TGTGCCAGCTCGCCAGGACAGGATAGCAATCAGCCCCAGCATTTT.

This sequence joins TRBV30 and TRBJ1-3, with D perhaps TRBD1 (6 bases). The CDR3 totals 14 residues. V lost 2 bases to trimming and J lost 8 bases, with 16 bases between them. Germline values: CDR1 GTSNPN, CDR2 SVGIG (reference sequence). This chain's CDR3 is CAWSRGGLGDTIYF. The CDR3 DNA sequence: TGTGCCTGGAGTCGGGGGGGCCTCGGCGACACCATATATTTT.

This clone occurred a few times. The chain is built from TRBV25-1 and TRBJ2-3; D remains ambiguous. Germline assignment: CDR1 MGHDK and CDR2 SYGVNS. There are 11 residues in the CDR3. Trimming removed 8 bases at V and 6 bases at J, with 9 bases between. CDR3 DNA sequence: TGTGCCAGCTCCTCCCGGGATACGCAGTATTTT. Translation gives CASSSRDTQYF.

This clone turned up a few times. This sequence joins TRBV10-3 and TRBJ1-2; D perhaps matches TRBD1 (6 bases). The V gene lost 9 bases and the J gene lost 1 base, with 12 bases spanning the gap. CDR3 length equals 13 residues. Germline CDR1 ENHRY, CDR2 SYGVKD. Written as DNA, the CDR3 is TGTGCCATGTCACAGGGCAATAACTATGGCTACACCTTC. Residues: CAMSQGNNYGYTF.

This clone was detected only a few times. Here the CDR3 DNA reads TGTGCCTGGAGTATCTCCGGGACTAGCGGCCGGCAGTTCTTC. This codes for CAWSISGTSGRQFF. V is TRBV30 and J is TRBJ2-1; 11 bases line up with TRBD2. Germline CDR1 and CDR2: GTSNPN and SVGIG (reference sequence). V lost 2 bases, J lost 12 bases, and 9 bases stayed unmatched. This CDR3 spans 14 amino acids.

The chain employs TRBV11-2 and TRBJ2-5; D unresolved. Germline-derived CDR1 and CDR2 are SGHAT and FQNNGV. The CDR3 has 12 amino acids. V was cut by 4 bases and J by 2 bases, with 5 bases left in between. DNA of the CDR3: TGTGCCAGCAGCTCTAATCAAGAGACCCAGTACTTC. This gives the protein CASSSNQETQYF. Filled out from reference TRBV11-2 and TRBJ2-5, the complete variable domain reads EAGVAQSPRYKIIEKRQSVAFWCNPISGHATLYWYQQILGQGPKLLIQFQNNGVVDDSQLPKDRFSAERLKGVDSTLKIQPAKLEDSAVYLCASSSNQETQYFGPGTRLLVL.

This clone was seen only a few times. The CDR3 region has the DNA TGCGCCAGCAGCCCCCGGAGGGACGGCTACACCTTC. This codes for CASSPRRDGYTF. V usage is TRBV5-1 and J usage is TRBJ1-2, with D maybe TRBD1 (5 bases). CDR3 length: 12 amino acids. Trimming shortened V by 4 bases and J by 8 bases, and 12 bases separated the two germline ends. Germline lookup yields CDR1 SGHRS and CDR2 YFSETQ.

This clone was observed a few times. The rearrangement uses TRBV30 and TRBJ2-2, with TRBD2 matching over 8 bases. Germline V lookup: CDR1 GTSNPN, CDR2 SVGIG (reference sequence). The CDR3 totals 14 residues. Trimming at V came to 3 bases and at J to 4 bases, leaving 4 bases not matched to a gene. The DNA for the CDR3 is TGTGCCTGGAGGATAAGCGGGAGCACCGGGGAGCTGTTTTTT. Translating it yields CAWRISGSTGELFF.

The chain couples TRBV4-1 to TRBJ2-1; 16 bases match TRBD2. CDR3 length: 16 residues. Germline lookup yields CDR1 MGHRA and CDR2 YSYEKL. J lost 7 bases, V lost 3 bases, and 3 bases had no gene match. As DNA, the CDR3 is TGCGCCAGCAGCCAGGGACTAGCGGGAGGGTGGAATGAGCAGTTCTTC. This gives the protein CASSQGLAGGWNEQFF.

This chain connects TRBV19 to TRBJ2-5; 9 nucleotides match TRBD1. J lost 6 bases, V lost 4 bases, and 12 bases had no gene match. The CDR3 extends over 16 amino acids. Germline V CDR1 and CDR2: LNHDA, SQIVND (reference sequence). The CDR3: CASSTRTGEAVKTQYF. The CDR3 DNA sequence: TGTGCCAGTAGTACCCGGACAGGGGAGGCGGTAAAGACCCAGTACTTC.

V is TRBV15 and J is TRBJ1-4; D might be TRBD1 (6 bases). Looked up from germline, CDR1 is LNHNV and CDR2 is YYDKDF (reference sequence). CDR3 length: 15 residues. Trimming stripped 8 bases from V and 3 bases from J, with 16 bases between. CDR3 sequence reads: CATGWGGAANEKLFF. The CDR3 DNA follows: TGTGCCACCGGCTGGGGGGGCGCGGCTAATGAAAAACTGTTTTTT.

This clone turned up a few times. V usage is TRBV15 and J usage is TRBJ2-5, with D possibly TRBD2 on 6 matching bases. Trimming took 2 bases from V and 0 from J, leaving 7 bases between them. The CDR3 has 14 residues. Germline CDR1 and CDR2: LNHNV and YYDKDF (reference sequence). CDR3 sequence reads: CATSRRTNQETQYF. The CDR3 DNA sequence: TGTGCCACCAGCAGACGGACTAACCAAGAGACCCAGTACTTC. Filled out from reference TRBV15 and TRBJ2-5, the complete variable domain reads DAMVIQNPRYQVTQFGKPVTLSCSQTLNHNVMYWYQQKSSQAPKLLFHYYDKDFNNEADTPDNFQSRRPNTSFCFLDIRSPGLGDTAMYLCATSRRTNQETQYFGPGTRLLVL.

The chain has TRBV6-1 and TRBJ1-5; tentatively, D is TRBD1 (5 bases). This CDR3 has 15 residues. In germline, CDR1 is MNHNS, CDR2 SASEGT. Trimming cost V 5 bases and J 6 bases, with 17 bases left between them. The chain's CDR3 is CASSQLGGAGQPQHF. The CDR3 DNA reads TGTGCCAGCAGTCAGCTTGGCGGGGCGGGTCAGCCCCAGCATTTT.

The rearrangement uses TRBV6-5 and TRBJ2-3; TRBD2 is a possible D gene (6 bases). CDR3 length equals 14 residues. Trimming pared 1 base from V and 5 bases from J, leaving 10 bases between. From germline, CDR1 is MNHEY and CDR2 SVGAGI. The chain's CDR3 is CASSYLGGVDTQYF. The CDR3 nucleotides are TGTGCCAGCAGTTACTTGGGGGGAGTAGATACGCAGTATTTT.

The CDR3: CASSLVGGGSAYEQYF. The CDR3 nucleotides are TGTGCCAGCAGCTTAGTAGGTGGCGGGTCTGCCTACGAGCAGTACTTC. This chain links TRBV7-2 with TRBJ2-7; possible D gene TRBD2, 5 bases. This CDR3 has 16 residues. With 1 base removed from V and 2 bases from J, the gap between germline ends came to 15 bases. Germline values: CDR1 SGHTA, CDR2 FQGNSA.

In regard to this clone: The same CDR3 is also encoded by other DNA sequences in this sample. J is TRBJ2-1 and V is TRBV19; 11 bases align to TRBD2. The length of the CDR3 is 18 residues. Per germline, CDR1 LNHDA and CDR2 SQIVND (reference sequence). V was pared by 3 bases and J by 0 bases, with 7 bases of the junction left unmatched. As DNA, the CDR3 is TGTGCCAGTAGTATCGGGCTAGCGGGAGGTAGCTCCTACAATGAGCAGTTCTTC. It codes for CASSIGLAGGSSYNEQFF.

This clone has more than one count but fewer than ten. Written as DNA, the CDR3 is TGCGCCAGCAGTCTCCTATTCAGGCCCCAAGGAAACTATGGCTACACCTTC. Residues: CASSLLFRPQGNYGYTF. The rearrangement links TRBV23-1 to TRBJ1-2; D unresolved. TRBV23-1 is assigned to the ORF class and has an uncertain function. Trimming removed 4 bases from V and 2 bases from J, with 20 bases in between. This CDR3 contains 17 residues.

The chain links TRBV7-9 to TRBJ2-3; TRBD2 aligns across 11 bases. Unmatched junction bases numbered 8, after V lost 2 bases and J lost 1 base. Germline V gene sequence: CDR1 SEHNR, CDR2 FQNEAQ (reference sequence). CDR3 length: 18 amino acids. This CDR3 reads CASSLLLAGGTGTDTQYF. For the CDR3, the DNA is TGTGCCAGCAGCTTACTCCTAGCGGGAGGTACGGGCACAGATACGCAGTATTTT.

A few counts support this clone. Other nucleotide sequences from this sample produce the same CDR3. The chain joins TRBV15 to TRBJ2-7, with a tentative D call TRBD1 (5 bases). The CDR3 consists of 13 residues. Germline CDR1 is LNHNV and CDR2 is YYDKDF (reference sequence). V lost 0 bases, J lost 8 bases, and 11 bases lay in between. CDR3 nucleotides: TGTGCCACCAGCAGAGAACAGGATAGACAGCAGTACTTC. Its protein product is CATSREQDRQQYF.

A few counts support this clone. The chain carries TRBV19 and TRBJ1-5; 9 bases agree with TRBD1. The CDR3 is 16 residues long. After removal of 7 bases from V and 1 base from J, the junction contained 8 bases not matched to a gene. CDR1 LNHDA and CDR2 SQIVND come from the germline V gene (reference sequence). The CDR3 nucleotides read TGTGCCAGTACCCCCGAGGACAGGGGAAGCAATCAGCCCCAGCATTTT. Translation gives CASTPEDRGSNQPQHF.

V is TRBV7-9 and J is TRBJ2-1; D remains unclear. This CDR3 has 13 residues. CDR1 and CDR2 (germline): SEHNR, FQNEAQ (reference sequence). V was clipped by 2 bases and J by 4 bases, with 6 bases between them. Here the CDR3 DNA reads TGTGCCAGCAGCTTATCAGAATACAATGAGCAGTTCTTC. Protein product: CASSLSEYNEQFF.